Below, 24 T cell receptor beta chains from the same sample are listed, as sequenced in a study of T-cell reconstitution after alpha-beta-depleted transplantation in children. Preparing the TCRbeta library involved the use of unique molecular identifiers. TCRdb analysed the PCR reads with MiXCR anew, one entry per CDR3 protein. The sample has about 590,000 distinct CDR3 sequences; under 15% are singletons. Material: PBMCs, mostly from graft donor cells, obtained 360 days after TCRalphabeta/CD19-depleted stem cell transplant. Receptors originate from a male patient younger than 18 who had a stem cell transplant for acute myeloid leukemia, so the T cells may come from the graft donor.

V and J are TRBV20-1 and TRBJ2-7; 10 bases agree with TRBD1. The CDR3 is 13 residues long. In germline, CDR1 is DFQATT, CDR2 SNEGSKA (reference sequence). Germline trimming cut 6 bases from V and 4 bases from J; bases unmatched to any gene: 6. The CDR3 loop is CSATDRGRYEQYF. CDR3 sequence (DNA): TGCAGTGCCACAGACAGGGGGCGGTACGAGCAGTACTTC.

This chain uses TRBV7-8 with TRBJ2-3, with D perhaps TRBD2 (5 bases). The germline gives CDR1 SGHVS, CDR2 FQNEAQ. The V end lost 3 bases, the J end lost 2 bases, and 12 bases lay between the germline ends. This CDR3 region has 15 residues. The CDR3 DNA reads TGTGCCAGCAGCTTTCTAGAGGGCGCCACAGATACGCAGTATTTT. Protein: CASSFLEGATDTQYF.

This clonotype showed up many times. The chain recombines TRBV9 with TRBJ2-5, with 11 nucleotides matching TRBD1. CDR1 SGDLS and CDR2 YYNGEE come from the germline V gene. The length of the CDR3 is 15 residues. The V and J ends lost 3 bases and 4 bases, in that order; junction bases with no gene match: 5. CDR3 DNA: TGTGCCAGCAGCGGTGGACAGGGGGCGGGAGAGACCCAGTACTTC. This gives the protein CASSGGQGAGETQYF.

The V call is TRBV2, the J call TRBJ2-3, with TRBD1 identical over 9 bases. V was clipped by 5 bases and J by 6 bases; unmatched bases: 6. The CDR3 covers 14 residues. Germline lookup yields CDR1 SNHLY and CDR2 FYNNEI. The CDR3 is CASSTGQGLDTQYF. CDR3 bases: TGTGCCAGCAGTACCGGACAGGGGTTGGATACGCAGTATTTT.

This clonotype showed up just a few times. V is TRBV29-1 and J is TRBJ2-2, with TRBD2 matching over 12 bases. The V and J ends lost 4 bases and 4 bases, in that order; junction bases with no gene match: 1. The germline gives CDR1 SQVTM, CDR2 ANQGSEA. The CDR3 is 14 amino acids. For the CDR3, the DNA is TGCAGCGTTGGGACTAGCGGGGCCACCGGGGAGCTGTTTTTT. Its protein product is CSVGTSGATGELFF.

A few counts support this clonotype. This rearrangement joins TRBV4-2 to TRBJ2-3, with a tentative D call TRBD1 (7 bases). CDR1 LGHNA and CDR2 YNFKEQ come from the germline V gene. With 3 bases removed from V and 0 bases from J, the gap between germline ends came to 19 bases. The CDR3 extends over 18 amino acids. The CDR3 is CASSHPRGAPSSTDTQYF. The CDR3 DNA sequence: TGTGCCAGCAGCCACCCCAGGGGGGCACCAAGTAGCACAGATACGCAGTATTTT.

Only a few counts were recorded for this clonotype. V is TRBV28 and J is TRBJ2-5, with D hard to call. The V and J ends lost 3 bases and 7 bases respectively, with 6 bases between them. Germline CDR1 MDHEN, CDR2 SYDVKM. This CDR3 spans 11 amino acids. DNA of the CDR3: TGTGCCAGCAGTTTCCAGGTGACCCAGTACTTC. Its translation: CASSFQVTQYF.

This clonotype showed up many times. V usage is TRBV12-3 or TRBV12-4 and J usage is TRBJ2-3; no clear D. The CDR3 consists of 14 residues. Between the trimmed V and J ends, which lost 3 bases and 1 base, there was a span of 8 bases. The CDR3: CASSFHQGTDTQYF. DNA for the CDR3: TGTGCCAGCAGTTTCCACCAAGGCACAGATACGCAGTATTTT.

This chain's CDR3 is CASSNFGGGYGVEQYF. The CDR3 DNA reads as TGTGCCAGCAGCAACTTCGGAGGGGGTTACGGGGTTGAGCAGTACTTC. The gene calls are TRBV7-2 and TRBJ2-7; tentatively, D is TRBD1 or TRBD2 (6 bases each). Germline V gives CDR1 SGHTA, CDR2 FQGNSA. V was cut by 5 bases and J by 7 bases, with 24 bases left in between. The CDR3 length is 16 residues.

The V call is TRBV25-1, the J call TRBJ2-7; TRBD2 aligns across 16 bases. Germline V gives CDR1 MGHDK, CDR2 SYGVNS. Losses at the gene ends were 5 bases for V and 6 bases for J; bases not matched to a gene: 16. CDR3 length: 19 residues. The CDR3 DNA sequence: TGTGCCAGCAGTTCAAAGGCCGGGACTAGCGGGAGGGTTCCCATCGAGCAGTACTTC. This codes for CASSSKAGTSGRVPIEQYF.

This clonotype came up a few times. The genes are TRBV21-1 and TRBJ2-6; the table's D call, TRBD1, was not checked against the DNA. TRBV21-1 represents a pseudogene. The CDR3 length is 19 residues. Here the CDR3 reads CASSKGTGPICSGANVLTF. The CDR3 nucleotides are TGTGCCAGCAGCAAAGGAACAGGGCCGATCTGCTCTGGGGCCAACGTCCTGACTTTC.

This clonotype came up a few times. The chain couples TRBV19 to TRBJ2-1; D gene uncertain. The V and J ends lost 3 bases and 0 bases respectively, with 15 bases between them. There are 17 residues in the CDR3. The germline gives CDR1 LNHDA, CDR2 SQIVND (reference sequence). The CDR3 sequence: CASSMFRKATSYNEQFF. The DNA for the CDR3 is TGTGCCAGTAGTATGTTCCGCAAAGCGACCTCCTACAATGAGCAGTTCTTC.

This clonotype has at least ten counts. This chain joins TRBV20-1 and TRBJ2-7; weak D call: TRBD2 (7 bases). The CDR3 totals 14 residues. Germline V gene data show CDR1 as DFQATT and CDR2 as SNEGSKA (reference sequence). Deletions cut 6 bases from V and 4 bases from J, with 19 bases between. The chain's CDR3 is CSATIEGGPYEQYF. As DNA, the CDR3 is TGCAGTGCCACCATAGAGGGGGGGCCTTACGAGCAGTACTTC.

The DNA of the CDR3 is TGTGCCAGCAGTTTAGTGGTGGGTGGCTACACCTTC. Translating it yields CASSLVVGGYTF. This rearrangement joins TRBV12-3 or TRBV12-4 to TRBJ1-2; D ambiguous. Trimming left V 1 base short and J 7 bases short, with 7 bases between. This CDR3 comprises 12 residues.

CDR3 nucleotide sequence: TGTGCCAGCAGCCAAGATCATCCAGGCGGACTAGCGGGAGTCTACGAGCAGTACTTC. As protein: CASSQDHPGGLAGVYEQYF. This chain links TRBV3-1 with TRBJ2-7, with 13 bases identical to TRBD2. The CDR3 spans 19 residues. CDR1 LGHDT and CDR2 YNNKEL come from the germline V gene (reference sequence). The V segment lost 0 bases and the J segment 3 bases; nucleotides outside the gene matches: 11.

This clonotype showed up many times. The rearrangement joins TRBV29-1 to TRBJ2-3, with D uncertain. The V gene lost 2 bases and the J gene lost 0 bases, with 6 bases spanning the gap. From germline, CDR1 is SQVTM and CDR2 ANQGSEA. CDR3 length equals 13 residues. The CDR3 is CSVESPSTDTQYF. Here the CDR3 DNA reads TGCAGCGTTGAAAGCCCTAGCACAGATACGCAGTATTTT.

This clonotype turned up a few times. The CDR3 DNA is TGTGCCAGCAGCGTAGGGGGGCTAGCGGGAACAGAGACCCAGTACTTC. Its translation: CASSVGGLAGTETQYF. The J gene is TRBJ2-5, the V gene TRBV9; 9 positions match TRBD2. Germline V gene sequence: CDR1 SGDLS, CDR2 YYNGEE. V shed 0 bases, J shed 4 bases, and the junction held 7 bases outside the gene matches. This CDR3 contains 16 residues.

The table lists this clonotype with a few counts. The V gene is TRBV28, the J gene TRBJ2-1; 7 bases line up with TRBD2. The CDR3 consists of 16 residues. CDR1 is MDHEN and CDR2 is SYDVKM in the germline V gene. The trim removed 1 base at V and 9 bases at J, leaving 12 bases unmatched. The CDR3 DNA is TGTGCCAGCAGTTTATCCCCCCTGACTGTAGCGGGTGAGCAGTTCTTC. This codes for CASSLSPLTVAGEQFF.

This clonotype was detected ten times or more. V and J are TRBV28 and TRBJ2-4; 8 nucleotides agree with TRBD1. The trim removed 7 bases at V and 5 bases at J, leaving 7 bases unmatched. This CDR3 is 14 amino acids long. Germline assignment: CDR1 MDHEN and CDR2 SYDVKM. Here the CDR3 reads CASTPDREENIQYF. In DNA, the CDR3 is TGTGCCAGCACTCCGGACAGGGAGGAAAACATTCAGTACTTC.

This clonotype has a handful of counts. The chain carries TRBV7-2 and TRBJ2-6, with D uncertain. The CDR3 has 14 residues. Germline V gene lookup returns CDR1 SGHTA and CDR2 FQGNSA. The V and J ends lost 5 bases and 4 bases respectively, with 9 bases between them. CDR3: CASSAYLGANVLTF. As DNA, the CDR3 is TGTGCCAGCAGCGCCTACTTAGGGGCCAACGTCCTGACTTTC.

The chain links TRBV30 to TRBJ1-1; D ambiguous. V was shortened by 2 bases and J by 5 bases, with 6 bases between the two germline ends. There are 11 residues in the CDR3. CDR1 is GTSNPN, CDR2 SVGIG, per germline (reference sequence). In nucleotides, the CDR3 is TGTGCCTGGAGTCTGGGGACTGAAGCTTTCTTT. Its protein product is CAWSLGTEAFF.

This clonotype occurred many times. The chain combines TRBV7-6 with TRBJ2-7; 8 bases map to TRBD1. Trimming at V came to 1 base and at J to 0 bases, leaving 5 bases not matched to a gene. CDR1 and CDR2 from the germline V gene are SGHVS and FNYEAQ. CDR3 length: 16 amino acids. CDR3 coding DNA: TGTGCCAGCAGCTTAGTCCCCGGACAGGGCTCCTACGAGCAGTACTTC. It is translated as CASSLVPGQGSYEQYF.

The chain carries TRBV2 and TRBJ2-7, with TRBD1 matching over 9 bases. V was pared by 4 bases and J by 6 bases, with 10 bases of the junction left unmatched. The V gene's germline CDR1 is SNHLY and CDR2 FYNNEI. This CDR3 has 15 amino acids. CDR3 protein: CASSGKITGGAEQYF. In DNA, the CDR3 is TGTGCCAGCAGTGGAAAGATAACAGGGGGCGCCGAGCAGTACTTC. Drawing the rest from reference TRBV2 and TRBJ2-7, the complete variable domain is EPEVTQTPSHQVTQMGQEVILRCVPISNHLYFYWYRQILGQKVEFLVSFYNNEISEKSEIFDDQFSVERPDGSNFTLKIRSTKLEDSAMYFCASSGKITGGAEQYFGPGTRLTVT.

V gene TRBV5-1 combines with J gene TRBJ2-3; TRBD2 matches at 9 bases. V lost 4 bases to trimming and J lost 1 base; unmatched junction nucleotides: 4. This CDR3 is built from 15 residues. Germline V lookup: CDR1 SGHRS, CDR2 YFSETQ. CDR3 protein: CASSLSGRGTDTQYF. CDR3 DNA: TGCGCCAGCAGCCTTAGCGGGAGAGGCACAGATACGCAGTATTTT.